Shown below are 21 T cell receptor beta chains from a single sample sequenced in a study of blood T cells in healthy people across ages (dated by TCRdb to about 2015). Library prep was done by 5' RACE. For sequencing, an Illumina HiSeq 2500 was employed. A second roughly 6 to 11 cycle PCR used a sample-barcoded 5' primer and a J-beta primer mix. The raw public reads went through TCRdb reprocessing: fastp at Q25, MiXCR clone calling, in-frame beta chains kept. Identical CDR3 proteins give one entry, which carries the most common genes and DNA. The sample yields approximately 800,000 distinct CDR3 sequences; roughly 40% were counted once. The ten largest clones capture 10% to 15% of the sample. Sequencing used blood. The receptors were gathered from a man aged 18-30 years in good health.

This clonotype has a handful of counts. This chain links TRBV7-2 with TRBJ2-4; 9 nucleotides line up with TRBD2. This CDR3 contains 15 residues. The germline V gene encodes CDR1 SGHTA and CDR2 FQGNSA. V lost 3 bases and J lost 5; bases outside the gene matches: 5. The CDR3 DNA sequence: TGTGCCAGCAGCTTTGCGGGGGGGCCCGAAAACATTCAGTACTTC. Translating it yields CASSFAGGPENIQYF.

The chain links TRBV12-3 or TRBV12-4 to TRBJ2-1; no clear D gene. Near its end, the DNA agrees better with TRBJ2-7, so the J call may be wrong. CDR3 size: 16 residues. CDR3 nucleotide sequence: TGTGCCAGCAGTTCGCCGGACGTGAGCTCCTACAATGAGCAGTACTTC. Translating it yields CASSSPDVSSYNEQYF.

This clonotype was seen repeatedly, ten times or more. The chain carries TRBV9 and TRBJ2-3, with D tentatively TRBD2 (5 bases). V lost 4 bases, J lost 1 base, and 10 bases lay in between. The CDR3 totals 14 residues. Germline values: CDR1 SGDLS, CDR2 YYNGEE. CDR3 in amino acids: CASSLRERTDTQYF. The CDR3, as DNA: TGTGCCAGCAGCCTCCGGGAACGCACAGATACGCAGTATTTT.

The chain employs TRBV4-2 and TRBJ2-2; the D gene is possibly TRBD1 (6 bases). This CDR3 is 18 amino acids long. Germline loops: CDR1 LGHNA, CDR2 YNFKEQ. V lost 3 bases and J lost 0, with 17 bases in between. In nucleotides, the CDR3 is TGTGCCAGCAGCCACCCCCTCACCGGGACATCGAACACCGGGGAGCTGTTTTTT. Protein: CASSHPLTGTSNTGELFF.

This clonotype was seen only once. The chain couples TRBV6-2 or TRBV6-3 to TRBJ2-2; TRBD1 matches at 7 bases. CDR3 size: 20 residues. V lost 4 bases, J lost 4 bases, and 21 bases stayed unmatched. The germline V gene has CDR1 MNHEY and CDR2 SVGEGT. CDR3 loop: CASSSPRGPSGTGRTGELFF. The CDR3 DNA sequence: TGTGCCAGCAGTTCTCCGAGGGGGCCCTCTGGGACGGGCCGCACCGGGGAGCTGTTTTTT.

This clonotype was seen more than once but under ten times. Given a much more abundant clone one base away, this may be a read error. The V call is TRBV7-2, the J call TRBJ2-1, with 8 bases aligning to TRBD1. Germline CDR1 reads SGHTA; CDR2 reads FQGNSA. V gave up 3 bases and J gave up 4 bases; unmatched junction bases: 5. The CDR3 is 15 amino acids. The CDR3 DNA sequence: TGTGCCAGCAGCTTGGCGGGACAGGCGTACAATGAGCAGTTCTTC. Translated, it gives CASSLAGQAYNEQFF.

The sample holds a few counts of this clonotype. The chain combines TRBV6-6 with TRBJ1-6, with no clear D. V lost 7 bases and J 10 bases, leaving 11 bases between the germline ends. Germline values: CDR1 MNHNY, CDR2 SVGAGI (reference sequence). This CDR3 has 12 residues. The CDR3: CASTPEGSPLHF. The DNA of the CDR3 is TGTGCCAGCACTCCGGAAGGCTCACCCCTCCACTTT.

V and J are TRBV12-3 or TRBV12-4 and TRBJ1-1; D unclear. V lost 1 base and J 10 bases, leaving 13 bases between the germline ends. This CDR3 has 13 residues. The DNA of the CDR3 is TGTGCCAGCAGTTTAGGCCCCGCTGGTGGAGCTTTCTTT. It encodes CASSLGPAGGAFF.

Turning to this clonotype: One base away lies a much larger clone, so this may be a sequencing read error. The CDR3 region is CSATRPTETQFF. The DNA of the CDR3 is TGCAGTGCTACGAGACCCACAGAGACCCAGTTCTTC. The chain links TRBV20-1 to TRBJ2-1; D not resolved. Trimming cost V 4 bases and J 13 bases, with 17 bases left between them. The length of the CDR3 is 12 residues. The germline gives CDR1 DFQATT, CDR2 SNEGSKA (reference sequence).

A word on this clonotype: A read error may produce the germline difference seen at one junction end. The chain is built from TRBV7-2 and TRBJ1-1; D is ambiguous. Germline CDR1 and CDR2: SGHTA and FQGNSA. The CDR3 loop spans 15 amino acids. CDR3 sequence: CAGSLAGSKNTEAFF. CDR3 DNA sequence: TGTGCCGGCAGCTTAGCTGGATCAAAGAACACTGAAGCTTTCTTT. Variable domain in full (rest from reference TRBV7-2 and TRBJ1-1): GAGVSQSPSNKVTEKGKDVELRCDPISGHTALYWYRQSLGQGLEFLIYFQGNSAPDKSGLPSDRFSAERTGGSVSTLTIQRTQQEDSAVYLCAGSLAGSKNTEAFFGQGTRLTVV.

V and J are TRBV5-1 and TRBJ1-4; no definite D call. Germline CDR1 is SGHRS and CDR2 is YFSETQ. The V end was cut by 3 bases, the J end by 12 bases, with 12 bases between. The CDR3 loop spans 12 amino acids. CDR3 DNA: TGCGCCAGCAGCTCCAGACCTCCAGAACTGTTTTTT. This encodes CASSSRPPELFF.

This clonotype was seen ten or more times. The chain combines TRBV20-1 with TRBJ1-2; a weak D match, TRBD1 (6 bases). V gave up 5 bases and J gave up 3 bases, with 13 bases separating them. The CDR3 runs 13 residues. Germline-derived CDR1 and CDR2 are DFQATT and SNEGSKA (reference sequence). CDR3 nucleotides: TGCAGTGCTTACAGGGATAATGACTATGGCTACACCTTC. It encodes CSAYRDNDYGYTF.

The chain combines TRBV5-1 with TRBJ2-6; 10 bases fit TRBD1. Trimming at V came to 4 bases and at J to 0 bases, leaving 1 base not matched to a gene. Germline CDR1 is SGHRS and CDR2 is YFSETQ. There are 16 residues in the CDR3. The CDR3 DNA reads as TGCGCCAGCAGCCGGACAGGGGGCTCTGGGGCCAACGTCCTGACTTTC. This codes for CASSRTGGSGANVLTF.

Many counts were recorded for this clonotype. This chain uses TRBV20-1 with TRBJ1-4; no definite D call. V gave up 5 bases and J gave up 7 bases, with 14 bases separating them. The CDR3 has 13 residues. CDR1 is DFQATT, CDR2 SNEGSKA, per germline (reference sequence). CDR3 amino acids: CSAPGPGSEKLFF. CDR3 sequence (DNA): TGCAGTGCTCCCGGTCCCGGTAGTGAAAAACTGTTTTTT.

The rearrangement uses TRBV4-2 and TRBJ2-1; 14 nucleotides align to TRBD2. The V segment lost 2 bases and the J segment 9 bases; nucleotides outside the gene matches: 12. Germline values: CDR1 LGHNA, CDR2 YNFKEQ. The CDR3 loop spans 18 amino acids. The CDR3 spells CASSQPGLAGAQAPEQFF. CDR3 DNA sequence: TGTGCCAGCAGCCAACCGGGACTAGCGGGAGCCCAAGCCCCTGAGCAGTTCTTC.

V gene TRBV12-3 or TRBV12-4 combines with J gene TRBJ2-3, with D hard to call. This CDR3 spans 14 amino acids. V was trimmed by 3 bases and J by 5 bases, leaving 12 bases between them. The CDR3 DNA reads as TGTGCCAGCAGTTTGAGAAGGTACAAAGATACGCAGTATTTT. Encoded protein: CASSLRRYKDTQYF.

V is TRBV7-2 and J is TRBJ1-4; tentatively, D is TRBD1 (6 bases). The CDR3 consists of 14 residues. CDR1 is SGHTA and CDR2 is FQGNSA in the germline V gene. The V end was cut by 5 bases, the J end by 4 bases, with 11 bases between. Here the CDR3 DNA reads TGTGCCAGCAGCCCACAGGGCCATAATGAAAAACTGTTTTTT. Its protein product is CASSPQGHNEKLFF.

In the case of this clonotype: With a much larger clone just one base away, this may be a read error. The chain recombines TRBV5-5 with TRBJ2-5; D is uncertain. The CDR3 is 15 residues long. V lost 4 bases and J lost 11, with 24 bases in between. CDR1 and CDR2 from the germline V gene are SGHKS and YYEKEE (reference sequence). The CDR3 DNA sequence: TGTGCCAGCAGCCCCCAGGACCTTATTTACAATGAGCAGTACTTC. Encoded protein: CASSPQDLIYNEQYF.

This clonotype was detected only a few times. V usage is TRBV7-9 and J usage is TRBJ2-5, with D perhaps matching TRBD1 (6 bases). The end of the DNA aligns better with TRBJ2-7, so the J call may be wrong. The CDR3 is made up of 12 amino acids. The germline CDR1 and CDR2 sequences are SEHNR and FQNEAQ (reference sequence). DNA of the CDR3: TGTGCCAGCACCATAGGGGGTTTCGAGCAGTACTTC. Translating it yields CASTIGGFEQYF.

The chain combines TRBV12-3 or TRBV12-4 with TRBJ2-1, with 9 bases lining up with TRBD2. The CDR3 covers 15 residues. J lost 3 bases, V lost 5 bases, and 5 bases had no gene match. The CDR3 nucleotides are TGTGCCAGCAGTCCCATTAGCGGGGGCTACAATGAGCAGTTCTTC. This codes for CASSPISGGYNEQFF.

Notes on this clonotype: The germline gene is not matched at one end of the junction; a read error may be the cause. The chain joins TRBV6-5 to TRBJ2-4; 9 bases are shared with TRBD2. Germline assignment: CDR1 MNHEY and CDR2 SVGAGI. The CDR3 loop spans 14 amino acids. The CDR3 region has the DNA TGTGCCAGCAGCCTCGCGGGGGGGGAAACCATTCAGGACTTC. Translation gives CASSLAGGETIQDF.